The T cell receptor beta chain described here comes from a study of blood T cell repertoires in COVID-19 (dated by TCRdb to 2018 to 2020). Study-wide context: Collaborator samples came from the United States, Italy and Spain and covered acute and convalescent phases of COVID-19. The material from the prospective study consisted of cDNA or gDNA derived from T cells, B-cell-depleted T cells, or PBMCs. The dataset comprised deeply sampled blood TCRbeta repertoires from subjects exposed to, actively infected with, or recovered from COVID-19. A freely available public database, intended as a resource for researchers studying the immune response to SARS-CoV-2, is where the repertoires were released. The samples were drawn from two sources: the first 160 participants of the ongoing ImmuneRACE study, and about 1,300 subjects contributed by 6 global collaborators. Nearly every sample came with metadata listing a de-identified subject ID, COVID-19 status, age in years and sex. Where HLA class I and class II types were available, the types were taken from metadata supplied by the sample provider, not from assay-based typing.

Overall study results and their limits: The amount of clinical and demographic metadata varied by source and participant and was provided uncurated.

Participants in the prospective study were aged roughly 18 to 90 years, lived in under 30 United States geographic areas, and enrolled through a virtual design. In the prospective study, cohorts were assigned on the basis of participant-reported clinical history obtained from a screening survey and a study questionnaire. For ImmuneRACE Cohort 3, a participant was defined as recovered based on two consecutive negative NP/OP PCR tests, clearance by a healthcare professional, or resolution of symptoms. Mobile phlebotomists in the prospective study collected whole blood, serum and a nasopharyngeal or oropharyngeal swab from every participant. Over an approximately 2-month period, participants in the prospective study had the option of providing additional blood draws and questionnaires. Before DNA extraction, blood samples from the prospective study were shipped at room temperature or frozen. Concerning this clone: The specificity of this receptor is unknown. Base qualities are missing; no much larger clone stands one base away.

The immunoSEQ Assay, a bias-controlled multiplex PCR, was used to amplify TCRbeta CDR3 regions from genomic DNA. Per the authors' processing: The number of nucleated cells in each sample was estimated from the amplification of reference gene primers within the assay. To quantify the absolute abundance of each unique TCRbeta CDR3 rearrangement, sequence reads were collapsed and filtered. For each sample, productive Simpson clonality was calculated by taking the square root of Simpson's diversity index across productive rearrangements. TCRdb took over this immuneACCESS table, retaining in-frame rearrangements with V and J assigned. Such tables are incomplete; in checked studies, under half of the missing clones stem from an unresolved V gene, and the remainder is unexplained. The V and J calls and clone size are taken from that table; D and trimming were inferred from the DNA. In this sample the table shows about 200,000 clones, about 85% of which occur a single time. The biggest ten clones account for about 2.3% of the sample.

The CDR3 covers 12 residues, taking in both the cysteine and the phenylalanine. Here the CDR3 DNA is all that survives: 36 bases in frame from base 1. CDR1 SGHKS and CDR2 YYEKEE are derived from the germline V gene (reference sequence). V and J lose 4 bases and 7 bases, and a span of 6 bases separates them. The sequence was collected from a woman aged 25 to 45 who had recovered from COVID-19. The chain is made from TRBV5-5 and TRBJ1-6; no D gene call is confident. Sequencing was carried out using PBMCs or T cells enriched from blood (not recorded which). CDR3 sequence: CASSQINSPLHF. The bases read TGTGCCAGCAGCCAGATAAATTCACCCCTCCACTTT.